This TCR beta chain was recorded in a study of blood T cell repertoires in COVID-19. Study-level information: The cDNA or gDNA used as material had been derived from T cells, B-cell-depleted T cells, or PBMCs.

Germline V lookup: CDR1 SGHVS, CDR2 FQNEAQ. This CDR3 has 12 amino acids. V lost 1 base and J 7 bases, leaving 4 bases between the germline ends. Participants came from some 23 US areas, aged roughly 18 to 100 years. Allocation to cohorts depended on clinical history reported by the participants. Authors' analysis steps: Quantification of nucleated cells was approximated via reference gene primer amplification. Using immunoSEQ multiplex PCR, the repertoire was profiled, and TCRdb retains in-frame clones only, with some absent. That table is the source of V, J and clone size, and D and trimming were worked out from the DNA. The table has about 210,000 clones, 81% seen once.

Sequencing used PBMCs or T cells enriched from blood (not recorded which). V is TRBV7-8 and J is TRBJ2-2; no reliable D call. This TCR derives from a woman aged 50 to 60 with acute COVID-19. The CDR3 DNA is TGTGCCAGCAGCTTAGAGAGCGGGGAGCTGTTTTTT. It specifies CASSLESGELFF.